This T cell receptor beta chain was sequenced for a study of cytomegalovirus exposure and HLA in healthy donors. Background on the study: Unique TCRs numbering some 93 million, obtained from HLA-typed donors, made up an early data release.

Worth noting for this clone: Its antigen is still unknown.

This PCR relied on a set of 60 Vbeta primers and 13 Jbeta primers. Sequencing used immunoSEQ multiplex PCR; TCRdb keeps in-frame clones, though not all of them. The sample yields under 200,000 clones, 65% to 80% seen once. Findings and caveats of the study: Most of the TCR beta V segments (in an earlier analysis) were productive either about 90% or about 30% of the time. It was reported in a later analysis that an Asian-associated ancestry cluster showed fewer N-insertions than the 666-donor mean.

The TCR was taken from a middle-aged woman in good health and CMV-seronegative. Sequenced material: PBMCs.

CDR3: CASRPRSGELFF. The CDR3, as DNA: TGTGCCAGCAGACCCAGGTCCGGGGAGCTGTTTTTT. This chain joins TRBV6-6 and TRBJ2-2; D unclear. The V gene's germline CDR1 is MNHNY and CDR2 SVGAGI (reference sequence). This CDR3 has 12 amino acids. The V gene lost 6 bases and the J gene lost 6 bases, with 8 bases spanning the gap.